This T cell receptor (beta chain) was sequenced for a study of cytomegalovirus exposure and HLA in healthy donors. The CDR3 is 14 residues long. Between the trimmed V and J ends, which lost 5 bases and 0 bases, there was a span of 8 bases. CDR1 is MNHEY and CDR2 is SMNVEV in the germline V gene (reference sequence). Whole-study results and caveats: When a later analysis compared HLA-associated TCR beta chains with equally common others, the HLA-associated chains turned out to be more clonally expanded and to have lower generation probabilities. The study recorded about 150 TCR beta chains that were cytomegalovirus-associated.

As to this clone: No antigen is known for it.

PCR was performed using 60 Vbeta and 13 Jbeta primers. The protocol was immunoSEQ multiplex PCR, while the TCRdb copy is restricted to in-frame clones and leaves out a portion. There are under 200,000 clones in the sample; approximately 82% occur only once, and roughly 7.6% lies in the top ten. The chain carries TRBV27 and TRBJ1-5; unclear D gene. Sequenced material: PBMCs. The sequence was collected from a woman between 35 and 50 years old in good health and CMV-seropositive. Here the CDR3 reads CASSEQYSNQPQHF. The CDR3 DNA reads TGTGCCAGCAGTGAACAGTATAGCAATCAGCCCCAGCATTTT.